These T cell receptor beta chains were read from a single sample in a study of molecular identifiers for immune sequencing clone quantification. TCRdb redid the calling of the PCR reads with MiXCR, one entry per CDR3 protein. The repertoire includes about 640,000 distinct CDR3 sequences, 15% to 20% of them detected once, and roughly 0.83% sits in the top ten. The source material was naive CD8+ T cells from blood, with Jurkat cell RNA spiked in. These receptors all come from a human donor in good health. Some libraries in this study had Jurkat cell RNA spiked in. Both conserved end residues are part of each CDR3. A D gene is named only where the DNA matches it firmly. Size values are once, few and many counts, or a class for expanded clones, and some rows have none.

>TRBV11-2|.|TRBD1|TRBJ2-7
CASSKGTSGQESYEQYF
TGTGCCAGCTCAAAGGGAACATCCGGACAGGAGAGCTACGAGCAGTACTTC
>TRBV24-1|many|TRBD2|TRBJ2-1
CATSDSASGDYNEQFF
TGTGCCACCAGTGACAGTGCTAGCGGGGATTACAATGAGCAGTTCTTC
>TRBV20-1|many|TRBD2|TRBJ2-7
CSASTGTSGSNIGYEQYF
TGCAGTGCTAGCACCGGGACTAGCGGGAGTAATATCGGCTACGAGCAGTACTTC
>TRBV7-9|many|.|TRBJ1-1
CASSSQRGNTEAFF
TGTGCCAGCAGCTCCCAAAGGGGGAATACTGAAGCTTTCTTT
>TRBV20-1|many|TRBD2|TRBJ2-3
CSANDWTSWTDTQYF
TGCAGTGCTAACGACTGGACTAGCTGGACAGATACGCAGTATTTT
>TRBV30|many|.|TRBJ1-1
CAWSVGDGNTEAFF
TGTGCCTGGAGTGTGGGGGACGGGAACACTGAAGCTTTCTTT
>TRBV7-6|many|.|TRBJ1-1
CASSSDSTEAFF
TGTGCCAGCAGCTCAGACTCGACTGAAGCTTTCTTT
>TRBV5-4|.|.|TRBJ2-2
CASSLGSAFTGELFF
TGTGCCAGCAGCTTGGGCAGCGCTTTCACCGGGGAGCTGTTTTTT
>TRBV20-1|few|.|TRBJ2-7
CSARELSSYEQYF
TGCAGTGCTAGAGAACTTAGCTCCTACGAGCAGTACTTC
>TRBV9|many|TRBD1|TRBJ1-1
CASSANSVTGVGGTEAFF
TGTGCCAGCAGCGCCAACTCCGTCACAGGGGTTGGGGGCACTGAAGCTTTCTTT
>TRBV14|.|.|TRBJ2-7
CASSQILASYEQCF
TGTGCCAGCAGCCAAATCCTAGCATCCTACGAGCAGTGCTTC
>TRBV4-2|many|.|TRBJ2-3
CASSQEGTFTDTQYF
TGTGCCAGCAGCCAAGAAGGGACTTTCACAGATACGCAGTATTTT
>TRBV5-4|many|.|TRBJ2-7
CASSTPDSSSAHEQYF
TGTGCCAGCAGCACCCCGGACAGCTCTAGCGCCCACGAGCAGTACTTC
>TRBV13|.|.|TRBJ1-1
CASSSRTDRNTEAFF
TGTGCCAGCAGCTCGAGGACAGATAGGAACACTGAAGCTTTCTTT
>TRBV23-1|.|TRBD1|TRBJ1-2
CASSQPGTGLYGYTF
TGCGCCAGCAGTCAGCCCGGGACAGGGTTGTATGGCTACACCTTC
>TRBV15|.|.|TRBJ2-1
CATSSPREQFF
TGTGCCACCAGCTCCCCCCGTGAGCAGTTCTTC
>TRBV11-2|once|.|TRBJ2-3
CASSSWSGETDTQYF
TGTGCCAGCAGCTCATGGTCGGGAGAGACAGATACGCAGTATTTT
>TRBV19|.|.|TRBJ1-5
CASLVRGHHQPQHF
TGTGCCAGTCTCGTTCGGGGCCACCATCAGCCCCAGCATTTT
>TRBV7-2|many|.|TRBJ2-2
CASSRGNTGELFF
TGTGCCAGCTCGAGAGGGAACACCGGGGAGCTGTTTTTT
>TRBV12-3/TRBV12-4|.|.|TRBJ1-5
CASSSDRLGSQPQHF
TGTGCCAGCAGTTCCGACAGGTTGGGCAGTCAGCCCCAGCATTTT
>TRBV29-1|many|.|TRBJ2-7
CSVTRCRHEQYF
TGCAGCGTTACGAGGTGCCGCCACGAGCAGTACTTC
>TRBV28|many|.|TRBJ2-7
CASSTDRISSYEQYF
TGTGCCAGCAGTACGGACAGAATCAGCTCCTACGAGCAGTACTTC
>TRBV7-2|many|.|TRBJ2-1
CASSNRNEQFF
TGTGCCAGCAGCAATCGCAATGAGCAGTTCTTC
>TRBV5-6|.|TRBD2|TRBJ2-3
CASSFSLAEAYTDTQYF
TGTGCCAGCAGCTTTTCCCTAGCGGAGGCCTACACAGATACGCAGTATTTT
>TRBV6-1|few|.|TRBJ1-4
CASLITPTNEKLFF
TGTGCCAGCTTAATAACGCCAACTAATGAAAAACTGTTTTTT
>TRBV5-1|many|.|TRBJ2-7
CASSLEAGRFYEQYF
TGCGCCAGCAGCCTTGAGGCAGGTCGGTTCTACGAGCAGTACTTC
>TRBV12-3/TRBV12-4|.|.|TRBJ2-7
CASGNSGTWGYEQYF
TGTGCCAGCGGAAACTCCGGGACATGGGGTTACGAGCAGTACTTC
>TRBV9|many|.|TRBJ1-6
CASSGDRSSYNSPLHF
TGTGCCAGCAGCGGCGACAGGAGCTCCTATAATTCACCCCTCCACTTT
>TRBV6-5|many|.|TRBJ2-6
CASSAESSGANVLTF
TGTGCCAGCAGCGCAGAGAGCTCTGGGGCCAACGTCCTGACTTTC
>TRBV4-1|few|.|TRBJ1-4
CASSQAVHLGGGDEKLFF
TGCGCCAGCAGCCAAGCTGTTCATTTAGGCGGGGGCGATGAAAAACTGTTTTTT
>TRBV6-1|many|.|TRBJ1-6
CASSDVYSPLHF
TGTGCCAGCAGTGATGTGTATTCACCCCTCCACTTT
>TRBV6-1|many|TRBD2|TRBJ2-3
CASSGIKASGGPDTQYF
TGTGCCAGCAGTGGGATTAAGGCTAGCGGGGGTCCAGATACGCAGTATTTT
>TRBV25-1|many|.|TRBJ1-1
CASSDPIKAYF
TGTGCCAGCAGTGATCCGATCAAAGCCTACTTT
>TRBV12-3/TRBV12-4|few|.|TRBJ2-1
CASTPIRGVRYNEQFF
TGTGCCAGCACCCCCATCAGGGGGGTCCGTTACAATGAGCAGTTCTTC
>TRBV29-1|many|.|TRBJ2-5
CSVEDDYHKETQYF
TGCAGCGTTGAAGACGACTATCACAAAGAGACCCAGTACTTC
>TRBV12-3/TRBV12-4|many|TRBD1|TRBJ1-2
CASTPGTAYGYTF
TGTGCCAGCACCCCGGGGACAGCCTATGGCTACACCTTC
>TRBV27|few|TRBD2|TRBJ2-7
CASSLISSGGGIYEQYF
TGTGCCAGCAGTTTAATCTCTAGCGGGGGAGGGATCTACGAGCAGTACTTC
>TRBV4-1|.|.|TRBJ1-1
CASSQVGGAGTEAFF
TGCGCCAGCAGCCAAGTAGGAGGGGCAGGGACTGAAGCTTTCTTT
>TRBV5-4|.|.|TRBJ1-2
CASSLEPRAGLADYGYTF
TGTGCCAGCAGCTTGGAACCTAGGGCAGGCCTGGCGGACTATGGCTACACCTTC
>TRBV27|few|.|TRBJ2-7
CASSYRAGVISYEQYF
TGTGCCAGCAGTTACAGAGCTGGGGTTATTTCCTACGAGCAGTACTTC
>TRBV20-1|many|TRBD1|TRBJ2-5
CSAGGQPVETQYF
TGCAGTGCTGGGGGACAGCCCGTGGAAACCCAGTACTTC
>TRBV4-3|many|.|TRBJ2-7
CASSQVQGTYYEQYF
TGCGCCAGCAGCCAAGTCCAGGGGACGTACTACGAGCAGTACTTC
>TRBV11-2|.|.|TRBJ1-2
CASSAHRDQFYGYTF
TGTGCCAGCAGCGCGCACAGGGACCAGTTCTATGGCTACACCTTC
>TRBV12-3/TRBV12-4|few|TRBD2|TRBJ2-3
CASSRYPGTSEPTDTQYF
TGTGCCAGCAGTCGATACCCCGGGACTAGCGAACCCACAGATACGCAGTATTTT
>TRBV5-5|.|.|TRBJ1-3
CASSLYPRGGNSGNTIYF
TGTGCCAGCAGCCTATACCCTCGCGGGGGGAACTCTGGAAACACCATATATTTT
>TRBV20-1|many|.|TRBJ1-3
CSAIGPSSGNTIYF
TGCAGTGCTATTGGGCCCTCCTCTGGAAACACCATATATTTT
>TRBV12-3/TRBV12-4|few|.|TRBJ1-6
CASSPPPGSPLHF
TGTGCCAGCAGTCCCCCGCCGGGTTCACCCCTCCACTTT
>TRBV12-5|many|TRBD1|TRBJ2-3
CASGFTLTDRQVADTQYF
TGTGCTAGTGGTTTCACTCTGACGGACAGGCAAGTCGCAGATACGCAGTATTTT
>TRBV7-2|many|TRBD1|TRBJ1-2
CASSLIGTGYGYTF
TGTGCCAGCAGCTTAATTGGGACAGGGTATGGCTACACCTTC
>TRBV6-6|many|.|TRBJ1-1
CASSYSLIEAFF
TGTGCCAGCAGTTACTCATTGATTGAAGCTTTCTTT
>TRBV4-3|many|.|TRBJ2-3
CASSQVLAGATDTQYF
TGCGCCAGCAGCCAAGTACTGGCGGGGGCCACAGATACGCAGTATTTT